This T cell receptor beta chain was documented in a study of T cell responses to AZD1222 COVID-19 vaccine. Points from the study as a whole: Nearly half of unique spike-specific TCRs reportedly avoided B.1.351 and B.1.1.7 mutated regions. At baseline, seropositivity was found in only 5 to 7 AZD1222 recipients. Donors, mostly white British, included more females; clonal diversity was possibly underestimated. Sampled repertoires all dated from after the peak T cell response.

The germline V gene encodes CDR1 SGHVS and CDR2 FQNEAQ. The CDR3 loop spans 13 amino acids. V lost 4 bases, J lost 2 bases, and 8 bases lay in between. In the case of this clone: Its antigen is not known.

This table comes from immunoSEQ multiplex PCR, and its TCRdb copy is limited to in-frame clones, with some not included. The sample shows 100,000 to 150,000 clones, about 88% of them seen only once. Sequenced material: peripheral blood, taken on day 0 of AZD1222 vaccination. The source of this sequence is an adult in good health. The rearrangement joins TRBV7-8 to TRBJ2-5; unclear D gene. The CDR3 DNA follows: TGTGCCAGCAGCTCAATGGGTCAAGAGACCCAGTACTTC. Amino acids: CASSSMGQETQYF.